This T cell receptor beta chain was documented in a study of T cell responses to AZD1222 COVID-19 vaccine. The length of the CDR3 is 13 residues. Libraries were prepared by immunoSEQ multiplex PCR; TCRdb keeps only in-frame clonotypes and omits some of them. The sample shows some 63,000 clones, roughly 84% of them seen only once. The gene calls are TRBV21-1 and TRBJ1-4; TRBD1, the table's D call, was not compared with the DNA. TRBV21-1 is deemed a pseudogene. The source of this sequence is an adult in good health. The specimen comprised peripheral blood, sampled on day 0 of AZD1222 vaccination. DNA of the CDR3: TGTGCCAGCCGACATAGTCCTAATGAAAAACTGTTTTTT. Its translation is CASRHSPNEKLFF.